This TCR beta chain was identified in a study of cytomegalovirus exposure and HLA in healthy donors. Study-wide results and caveats: In a later analysis, TCR beta V- and J-gene trimming was associated with a missense DCLRE1C variant. Relative to equally common others, HLA-associated TCR beta chains showed greater clonal expansion in a later analysis. It was reported in a later analysis that an Asian-associated ancestry cluster showed fewer N-insertions than the approximately 670-donor mean.

Details on this clone: Its matching antigen is unknown.

Amplification used 60 Vbeta primers and 13 Jbeta primers. Measured with immunoSEQ multiplex PCR; TCRdb has only the in-frame clones, and not every one. Of some 120,000 clones in the sample, 70% to 80% were seen once. The receptor was isolated from a woman aged 40 to 50 in good health and CMV-seropositive. Material for sequencing was PBMCs.

The CDR3 region is CASSSSGGYEQYF. CDR3 DNA: TGTGCCAGCAGTTCTAGCGGGGGGTATGAGCAGTACTTC. The chain recombines TRBV7-2 with TRBJ2-7; TRBD2 matches at 11 bases. Germline V gene data show CDR1 as SGHTA and CDR2 as FQGNSA. CDR3 size: 13 residues. The ends lost 6 bases at V and 7 bases at J; junction bases unmatched: 5.